The rows below give T cell receptor beta chains drawn from one sample of a study of vaccination effects on CD4 cells after COVID-19. No cognate antigen is known for these TCRs. Produced via immunoSEQ multiplex PCR; TCRdb's table is partial and in-frame only. This table has under 20,000 clones, about 70% appearing once. The input for sequencing was CD4+ T cells from PBMCs cultured with SARS-CoV-2 spike peptides, taken before COVID-19 vaccination. All receptors derive from a human donor who had a prior SARS-CoV-2 infection. Each CDR3 is given with its conserved first and last residue. A D gene is named only where the DNA matches it firmly. Clone sizes are given selectively: once, few, many, or a class where the clone is expanded.

D: TRBD1
size: NA
V: TRBV6-5
J: TRBJ1-5
DNA: TGTGCCAGCAGTCTAGGGACAGCTCAGCCCCAGCATTTT
CDR3: CASSLGTAQPQHF

D: NA
size: NA
V: TRBV7-2
J: TRBJ2-1
DNA: TGTGCCAGCAGCTTAGGTACTAGTCGTATCAATGAGCAGTTCTTC
CDR3: CASSLGTSRINEQFF

D: TRBD2
size: NA
V: TRBV4-3
J: TRBJ2-1
DNA: TGCGCCAGCAGCCCAAGACTAGCGGGTGTATCCTACAATGAGCAGTTCTTC
CDR3: CASSPRLAGVSYNEQFF

D: TRBD2
size: few
V: TRBV4-2
J: TRBJ2-1
DNA: TGTGCCAGCAGCCAATTAGCGGGAGCGAGAAAGCAGTTCTTC
CDR3: CASSQLAGARKQFF

D: NA
size: NA
V: TRBV11-3
J: TRBJ2-1
DNA: TGTGCCAGCAGCTTAAGGGCCAGGAGTAATGAGCAGTTCTTC
CDR3: CASSLRARSNEQFF

D: TRBD2
size: NA
V: TRBV18
J: TRBJ2-7
DNA: TGTGCCAGCTCACCATCGCTTCTAGCGGGGGCCTACGAGCAGTACTTC
CDR3: CASSPSLLAGAYEQYF

D: TRBD1
size: NA
V: TRBV18
J: TRBJ2-5
DNA: TGTGCCAGCTCACCCCTTACAGGGGGACGAGAGACCCAGTACTTC
CDR3: CASSPLTGGRETQYF

D: TRBD2
size: NA
V: TRBV9
J: TRBJ2-1
DNA: TGTGCCAGCAGCGAGGGCGGGACTAGTGATTCGAATGAGCAGTTCTTC
CDR3: CASSEGGTSDSNEQFF

D: NA
size: NA
V: TRBV3-1/TRBV3-2
J: TRBJ1-4
DNA: TGTGCCAGCAGCCCTCGGACACTCAACCTTTCTAATGAAAAACTGTTTTTT
CDR3: CASSPRTLNLSNEKLFF

D: NA
size: NA
V: TRBV5-1
J: TRBJ2-1
DNA: TGCGCCAGCAGCTCCCCGTCTAGCTATGAGCAGTTCTTC
CDR3: CASSSPSSYEQFF

D: NA
size: NA
V: TRBV18
J: TRBJ2-7
DNA: TGTGCCAGCTCGCGCAGGGCCCTCTACGAGCAGTACTTC
CDR3: CASSRRALYEQYF

D: NA
size: few
V: TRBV7-8
J: TRBJ2-1
DNA: TGTGCCAGCAGCTTACGGACGGGGGCCTCCTACAATGAGCAGTTCTTC
CDR3: CASSLRTGASYNEQFF

D: TRBD2
size: few
V: TRBV11-2
J: TRBJ2-7
DNA: TGTGCCAGCAGTCAGACTAGCGGGGGTTACGAGCAGTACTTC
CDR3: CASSQTSGGYEQYF

D: NA
size: once
V: TRBV6-2/TRBV6-3
J: TRBJ2-3
DNA: TGTGCCAGCAGTAACTACCCTGATACGCAGTATTTT
CDR3: CASSNYPDTQYF

D: TRBD1
size: few
V: TRBV5-1
J: TRBJ2-5
DNA: TGCGCCAGCCGACGATGGACAGGGCAAGAGACCCAGTACTTC
CDR3: CASRRWTGQETQYF

D: NA
size: NA
V: TRBV5-5
J: TRBJ2-7
DNA: TGTGCCAGCAGCTACCCCTACGAGCAGTACTTC
CDR3: CASSYPYEQYF

D: NA
size: NA
V: TRBV7-9
J: TRBJ2-4
DNA: TGTGCCAGCAGCTTAGTTGGGGTGGACATTCAGTACTTC
CDR3: CASSLVGVDIQYF

D: NA
size: NA
V: TRBV10-3
J: TRBJ1-1
DNA: TGTGCCATCAGTCCCTCAGGGAACACTGAAGCTTTCTTT
CDR3: CAISPSGNTEAFF

D: NA
size: NA
V: TRBV14
J: TRBJ2-7
DNA: TGTGCCAGCAGCCAAGAAATCGGGGTCGCCCGCTGGGAGCAGTACTTC
CDR3: CASSQEIGVARWEQYF

D: NA
size: NA
V: TRBV7-9
J: TRBJ2-1
DNA: TGTGCCAGCAGCCTGACCGGCTCCCAAAACAATGAGCAGTTCTTC
CDR3: CASSLTGSQNNEQFF

D: TRBD2
size: NA
V: TRBV7-6
J: TRBJ2-7
DNA: TGTGCCAGCGGACCGCGAGCGGGGCTCTCCTACGAGCAGTACTTC
CDR3: CASGPRAGLSYEQYF

D: NA
size: NA
V: TRBV9
J: TRBJ1-2
DNA: TGTGCCAGCAGCGTGGGGTTAAGGAACTATGGCTACACCTTC
CDR3: CASSVGLRNYGYTF

D: NA
size: NA
V: TRBV10-3
J: TRBJ1-2
DNA: TGTGCCATCAGTGAGCCCAGGGATGGCTATGGCTACACCTTC
CDR3: CAISEPRDGYGYTF

D: NA
size: NA
V: TRBV9
J: TRBJ2-7
DNA: TGTGCCAGCACCCCGGGGGATAGCACCTACGAGCAGTACTTC
CDR3: CASTPGDSTYEQYF

D: NA
size: NA
V: TRBV2
J: TRBJ1-2
DNA: TGTGCCAGCAACAGGGAGGTACACAATGGCTACACCTTC
CDR3: CASNREVHNGYTF

D: NA
size: few
V: TRBV24-1
J: TRBJ2-3
DNA: TGTGCCACCAGTGATCCTGAAGGTGGTAGGGCAGATACGCAGTATTTT
CDR3: CATSDPEGGRADTQYF

D: TRBD2
size: NA
V: TRBV7-9
J: TRBJ2-1
DNA: TGTGCCAGCAGCCTAAGCGGGGGCGCCTACAATGAGCAGTTCTTC
CDR3: CASSLSGGAYNEQFF

D: TRBD1
size: NA
V: TRBV5-8
J: TRBJ2-7
DNA: TGTGCCAGCAGCGCGCCACAGGGGGCTAACGAGCAGTACTTC
CDR3: CASSAPQGANEQYF

D: NA
size: NA
V: TRBV5-1
J: TRBJ2-3
DNA: TGCGCCAGCAGCTTGGGGGGGGCGGGAGCCGCAGATACGCAGTATTTT
CDR3: CASSLGGAGAADTQYF

D: TRBD1
size: NA
V: TRBV14
J: TRBJ2-3
DNA: TGTGCCAGCAGCCAACAGGGGGCAGATACGCAGTATTTT
CDR3: CASSQQGADTQYF

D: TRBD1
size: NA
V: TRBV7-9
J: TRBJ2-1
DNA: TGTGCCAGCAGCGCCGGGGGACAGGGAGGCCTCAATGAGCAGTTCTTC
CDR3: CASSAGGQGGLNEQFF

D: NA
size: NA
V: TRBV6-5
J: TRBJ1-4
DNA: TGTGCCAGCAGTCCCCTCTCCGGTGAAAAACTGTTTTTT
CDR3: CASSPLSGEKLFF

D: TRBD2
size: NA
V: TRBV2
J: TRBJ2-5
DNA: TGTGCCAGCAGTGAGGGGACTAGTGTTGGGACCCAGTACTTC
CDR3: CASSEGTSVGTQYF

D: NA
size: NA
V: TRBV19
J: TRBJ2-7
DNA: TGTGCCAGTAGCTTCGGCGGACAGCAGTACTTC
CDR3: CASSFGGQQYF

D: TRBD2
size: NA
V: TRBV11-1
J: TRBJ2-1
DNA: TGTGCCAGCAGCCGAGGGGGACTAGGGAATGAGCAGTTCTTC
CDR3: CASSRGGLGNEQFF

D: NA
size: once
V: TRBV9
J: TRBJ1-2
DNA: TGTGCCAGCAGCAGTGTACAGGGAGGCTATGGCTACACCTTC
CDR3: CASSSVQGGYGYTF

D: NA
size: NA
V: TRBV5-4
J: TRBJ2-2
DNA: TGTGCCAGCAGCTTGGCGGACGGAAGCACCGGGGAGCTGTTTTTT
CDR3: CASSLADGSTGELFF

D: NA
size: NA
V: TRBV18
J: TRBJ1-2
DNA: TGTGCCAGCTCACCAAATATGGGGGCGGACGCCTATGGCTACACCTTC
CDR3: CASSPNMGADAYGYTF

D: NA
size: NA
V: TRBV11-2
J: TRBJ2-1
DNA: TGTGCCAGCAGCTTGCGTGGGGGCTCCTACAATGAGCAGTTCTTC
CDR3: CASSLRGGSYNEQFF

D: TRBD2
size: NA
V: TRBV6-5
J: TRBJ2-1
DNA: TGTGCCAGCAGTTACTCGGTGGGGGGGTACAATGAGCAGTTCTTC
CDR3: CASSYSVGGYNEQFF

D: TRBD1
size: few
V: TRBV5-4
J: TRBJ1-1
DNA: TGTGCCAGCAGCTTGGGGACAGGTCCTGTCTCTGAAGCTTTCTTT
CDR3: CASSLGTGPVSEAFF

D: TRBD2
size: NA
V: TRBV11-2
J: TRBJ2-3
DNA: TGTGCCAGCAGGACTAGCGGGGATACGCAGTATTTT
CDR3: CASRTSGDTQYF

D: NA
size: NA
V: TRBV2
J: TRBJ2-5
DNA: TGTGCCAGCAGTTATAGCGAGTCCCAAGAGACCCAGTACTTC
CDR3: CASSYSESQETQYF

D: NA
size: NA
V: TRBV7-3
J: TRBJ1-3
DNA: TGTGCCAGCAGCGGCGACCCCGGCTCTGGAAACACCATATATTTT
CDR3: CASSGDPGSGNTIYF

D: TRBD2
size: once
V: TRBV5-5
J: TRBJ2-2
DNA: TGTGCCAGCAGCGGGAGGGCATTGGGGGTTGCGTTT
CDR3: CASSGRALGVAF

D: NA
size: NA
V: TRBV5-4
J: TRBJ2-3
DNA: TGTGCCAGCAGCTTGGCGCGCGGGGCGGGGACAGATACGCAGTATTTT
CDR3: CASSLARGAGTDTQYF

D: NA
size: NA
V: TRBV4-1
J: TRBJ2-1
DNA: TGCGCCAGCAGCCAAGATTACAGGAGGGGACCGGAGCAGTTCTTC
CDR3: CASSQDYRRGPEQFF

D: NA
size: NA
V: TRBV3-1/TRBV3-2
J: TRBJ2-5
DNA: TGTGCCAGCAGCCAAGACCCGGGCGGGGAGACCCAGTACTTC
CDR3: CASSQDPGGETQYF

D: NA
size: NA
V: TRBV18
J: TRBJ2-2
DNA: TGTGCCAGCTCACCCTGGACTGTAGGGACCGGGGAGCTGTTTTTT
CDR3: CASSPWTVGTGELFF

D: NA
size: few
V: TRBV5-4
J: TRBJ2-2
DNA: TGTGCCAGCAGCCCAGCGGGCACGAACACCGGGGAGCTGTTTTTT
CDR3: CASSPAGTNTGELFF

D: NA
size: NA
V: TRBV12-3/TRBV12-4
J: TRBJ2-7
DNA: TGTGCCAGCATCCAGGCATCGTTC
CDR3: CASIQASF

D: NA
size: NA
V: TRBV4-1
J: TRBJ2-7
DNA: TGCGCCAGCAGCCAGGAAGTACGAGGGATTGGGAACGAGCAGTACTTC
CDR3: CASSQEVRGIGNEQYF

D: NA
size: once
V: TRBV9
J: TRBJ1-5
DNA: TGTGCCAGCAGCGTAAGTTCAGGGGATCAGCCCCAGCATTTT
CDR3: CASSVSSGDQPQHF

D: TRBD1
size: NA
V: TRBV5-6
J: TRBJ2-2
DNA: TGTGCCAGCAGCTGGGACAGGGTTACCGGGGAGCTGTTTTTT
CDR3: CASSWDRVTGELFF

D: TRBD1
size: NA
V: TRBV15
J: TRBJ2-7
DNA: TGTGCCACCAGCAGAATCCGGGACAGGGGCTACGAGCAGTACTTC
CDR3: CATSRIRDRGYEQYF

D: NA
size: NA
V: TRBV10-3
J: TRBJ1-2
DNA: TGTGCCATCAGTGAGGGCAGGGGAAGGGATGGCTACACCTTC
CDR3: CAISEGRGRDGYTF